These 29 T cell receptor beta chains originate from one sample sequenced in a study of sequential checkpoint blockade in melanoma (dated by TCRdb to the late 2010s). Library preparation used the immunoSEQ multiplex PCR assay. This immuneACCESS table, as held by TCRdb, lists in-frame sequences with V and J called but not all clones. Of the missing ones, under half trace to an unresolved V gene in checked studies; the others have no known cause. The sample contains thousands of clones, around 21% of them found a single time. The biggest ten clones account for 9% of the sample. What this sample's treatment or condition label stands for: randomized to nivolumab then ipilimumab (arm A) or the reverse (arm B). The sequencing here drew on tumor tissue (inferred from file names), taken from a patient given nivolumab and ipilimumab in sequence. All receptors come from a human donor with melanoma.

In its sample, this clone ranks as medium-sized (0.01 to 0.1%). The chain recombines TRBV11-3 with TRBJ1-1; D perhaps matches TRBD1 (5 bases). In germline, CDR1 is SGHNT, CDR2 YENEEA. Trimming left V 1 base short and J 8 bases short, with 17 bases between. The CDR3 has 15 residues. The CDR3 loop is CASSLGGGVQEEAFF. CDR3 nucleotides: TGTGCCAGCAGCTTAGGTGGGGGGGTACAGGAAGAAGCTTTCTTT. The full variable domain, in which reference TRBV11-3 and TRBJ1-1 provide the parts outside the CDR3, is EAGVVQSPRYKIIEKKQPVAFWCNPISGHNTLYWYLQNLGQGPELLIRYENEEAVDDSQLPKDRFSAERLKGVDSTLKIQPAELGDSAVYLCASSLGGGVQEEAFFGQGTRLTVV.

V is TRBV18 and J is TRBJ2-7, with D unresolved. Germline V gene sequence: CDR1 KGHSH, CDR2 LQKENI. V was trimmed by 1 base and J by 3 bases, leaving 7 bases between them. This CDR3 region has 13 residues. This CDR3 reads CASSPRPDYEQYF. The CDR3 DNA reads TGTGCCAGCTCACCACGGCCAGACTACGAGCAGTACTTC.

By sample fraction, this clone is large. The chain is built from TRBV14 and TRBJ2-3, with 12 bases fitting TRBD2. Per the germline V gene, CDR1 is SGHDN and CDR2 is FVKESK. Trimming cost V 1 base and J 6 bases; bases outside gene matches: 8. This CDR3 has 17 amino acids. The DNA of the CDR3 is TGTGCCAGCAGCCAAGGTCGGCTAGCGGGAGGGCGGGATACGCAGTATTTT. It yields the protein CASSQGRLAGGRDTQYF.

This chain joins TRBV28 and TRBJ2-7; either TRBD1 or TRBD2 may fit D (5 bases each). This CDR3 has 12 amino acids. The germline gives CDR1 MDHEN, CDR2 SYDVKM. Trimming removed 4 bases from V and 9 bases from J, with 13 bases in between. The DNA for the CDR3 is TGTGCCAGCAGTTCCGGGACGTGGGGGCAGTACTTC. Translated, it gives CASSSGTWGQYF.

Only one count was recorded for this clone. This chain uses TRBV19 with TRBJ2-1, with 7 nucleotides matching TRBD2. In germline, CDR1 is LNHDA, CDR2 SQIVND (reference sequence). V dropped 4 bases and J dropped 1; count of bases not matched to a gene: 13. The CDR3 sequence is 18 residues long. This chain's CDR3 is CASSTTRGGFTSYNEQFF. The CDR3 DNA reads as TGTGCCAGTAGTACCACCCGGGGAGGGTTTACGTCCTACAATGAGCAGTTCTTC. Supplemented by reference TRBV19 and TRBJ2-1, the full variable domain reads DGGITQSPKYLFRKEGQNVTLSCEQNLNHDAMYWYRQDPGQGLRLIYYSQIVNDFQKGDIAEGYSVSREKKESFPLTVTSAQKNPTAFYLCASSTTRGGFTSYNEQFFGPGTRLTVL.

This clone was counted a few times. The chain recombines TRBV10-2 with TRBJ2-3, with TRBD2 as a possible D gene (6 bases). The CDR3 length is 13 residues. The germline V and J ends were trimmed by 7 bases and 3 bases, with 11 bases remaining between them. Germline assignment: CDR1 WSHSY and CDR2 SAAADI. The CDR3 loop is CASTWGRTDTQYF. The CDR3 DNA follows: TGCGCCAGCACCTGGGGGAGGACAGATACGCAGTATTTT.

This clone was detected a few times. The chain couples TRBV19 to TRBJ1-5; D is uncertain. Trimming cost V 7 bases and J 8 bases, with 9 bases left between them. Germline CDR1 and CDR2: LNHDA and SQIVND (reference sequence). There are 11 residues in the CDR3. The CDR3 loop reads CASTSLEPQHF. DNA for the CDR3: TGTGCCAGTACGTCCTTGGAGCCCCAGCATTTT.

This clone was picked up a small number of times. The rearrangement links TRBV11-3 to TRBJ2-7, with D maybe TRBD1 (6 bases). The CDR3 runs to 16 residues. Trimming cost V 1 base and J 2 bases, with 15 bases left between them. CDR1 is SGHNT and CDR2 is YENEEA in the germline V gene. CDR3 DNA: TGTGCCAGCAGCTTAGGGGCATCGGGACAAGCCTACGAGCAGTACTTC. It codes for CASSLGASGQAYEQYF.

This clone was seen ten or more times. The rearrangement joins TRBV11-3 to TRBJ2-7; 11 nucleotides agree with TRBD2. The CDR3 runs to 18 residues. Germline-derived CDR1 and CDR2 are SGHNT and YENEEA. V lost 3 bases to trimming and J lost 2 bases; unmatched junction nucleotides: 12. CDR3 DNA sequence: TGTGCCAGCAGCTTGACTAGCGGGACTTTCACCTCTACCTACGAGCAGTACTTC. It specifies CASSLTSGTFTSTYEQYF.

This clone was observed a few times. This chain connects TRBV6-8 to TRBJ2-7; D is undetermined. The germline CDR1 and CDR2 sequences are MNHGY and SAAAGT. CDR3 length: 14 amino acids. The germline V and J ends were trimmed by 6 bases and 0 bases, with 12 bases remaining between them. The CDR3 loop reads CASRASVASYEQYF. The CDR3 DNA follows: TGTGCCAGCAGGGCGTCTGTTGCCTCCTACGAGCAGTACTTC.

This rearrangement joins TRBV18 to TRBJ2-3, with 10 positions matching TRBD2. After removal of 6 bases from V and 2 bases from J, the junction contained 5 bases not matched to a gene. CDR1 is KGHSH, CDR2 LQKENI, per germline. CDR3 length: 15 residues. The CDR3 region has the DNA TGTGCCAGCTCCGGAAGCGGGAGGGTCACAGATACGCAGTATTTT. It is translated as CASSGSGRVTDTQYF.

This chain connects TRBV28 to TRBJ2-7; D is ambiguous. The CDR3 has 13 amino acids. The V end lost 2 bases, the J end lost 0 bases, and 5 bases lay between the germline ends. Germline V gene lookup returns CDR1 MDHEN and CDR2 SYDVKM. CDR3 region: CASSLLSSYEQYF. The DNA for the CDR3 is TGTGCCAGCAGTTTACTTTCCTCCTACGAGCAGTACTTC.

By frequency in the sample, this clone is medium-sized. The gene calls are TRBV11-3 and TRBJ2-1, with 7 bases identical to TRBD2. This CDR3 spans 16 amino acids. The J segment lost 4 bases and the V segment lost 2 bases, leaving 8 bases of the junction unmatched. The germline CDR1 and CDR2 sequences are SGHNT and YENEEA. The CDR3 here is CASSLRGGSAYNEQFF. In DNA form, the CDR3 reads TGTGCCAGCAGCTTAAGGGGAGGGAGTGCATACAATGAGCAGTTCTTC.

This clone was detected a few times. The rearrangement uses TRBV2 and TRBJ2-7; D unclear. CDR1 is SNHLY, CDR2 FYNNEI, per germline. V lost 4 bases, J lost 0 bases, and 25 bases lay in between. This CDR3 has 19 amino acids. CDR3 DNA: TGTGCCAGCAGTGCTCCGGACCCCTTAGTCCTCGTCCCCTCCTACGAGCAGTACTTC. Amino acids: CASSAPDPLVLVPSYEQYF. Variable domain in full (rest from reference TRBV2 and TRBJ2-7): EPEVTQTPSHQVTQMGQEVILRCVPISNHLYFYWYRQILGQKVEFLVSFYNNEISEKSEIFDDQFSVERPDGSNFTLKIRSTKLEDSAMYFCASSAPDPLVLVPSYEQYFGPGTRLTVT.

This clone was counted ten times or more. The chain has TRBV11-3 and TRBJ2-3; 8 bases are shared with TRBD2. With 2 bases clipped from V and 5 bases from J, the junction kept 9 bases outside the gene matches. Germline V lookup: CDR1 SGHNT, CDR2 YENEEA. This CDR3 region has 16 residues. CDR3 sequence reads: CASSLMAGGGGDTQYF. Written as DNA, the CDR3 is TGTGCCAGCAGCTTAATGGCGGGAGGTGGGGGAGATACGCAGTATTTT.

This clone was seen a few times. The CDR3 loop reads CASRSSGYNEQFF. The CDR3 DNA reads as TGTGCCAGCAGGTCTAGCGGGTACAATGAGCAGTTCTTC. The V gene is TRBV7-4, the J gene TRBJ2-1; 8 nucleotides agree with TRBD2. The CDR3 covers 13 residues. V trimming: 6 bases; J trimming: 4 bases; junction bases outside the gene matches: 2. CDR1 and CDR2 (germline): SGHVT, SQSDAQ.

The genes are TRBV1 and TRBJ2-1; the table's D call, TRBD1, has no DNA check behind it. TRBV1 is termed a pseudogene. The CDR3 covers 16 residues. The chain's CDR3 is CASSQDGTGQYNEQFF. The DNA for the CDR3 is TGCGCCAGCAGCCAAGATGGGACAGGGCAATACAATGAGCAGTTCTTC.

The CDR3 reads CASSIDPGLAGGTYLSGANVLTF. CDR3 sequence (DNA): TGTGCCAGTAGTATCGATCCCGGACTAGCGGGAGGTACCTACCTCTCTGGGGCCAACGTCCTGACTTTC. The chain uses TRBV19 and TRBJ2-6; TRBD2 aligns across 14 bases. The junction had 16 bases not matched to a gene; V was cut back by 3 bases and J by 0 bases. The CDR3 loop spans 23 amino acids. Per the germline V gene, CDR1 is LNHDA and CDR2 is SQIVND (reference sequence).

Only a few counts were recorded for this clone. The rearrangement uses TRBV6-8 and TRBJ2-6; D remains ambiguous. The germline V gene has CDR1 MNHGY and CDR2 SAAAGT. CDR3 length equals 19 residues. Trimming cost V 0 bases and J 1 base, with 16 bases left between them. As DNA, the CDR3 is TGTGCCAGCAGTTACTCGACGTACAGATTAGAATCTGGGGCCAACGTCCTGACTTTC. The encoded protein is CASSYSTYRLESGANVLTF.

In this sample, this clone turned up a few times. The chain links TRBV18 to TRBJ2-7; TRBD1 matches 7 bases. V lost 4 bases, J lost 1 base, and 7 bases stayed unmatched. The CDR3 runs to 15 residues. Germline CDR1 KGHSH, CDR2 LQKENI. CDR3 DNA sequence: TGTGCCAGCTCACTATTACAGGGGCCGTCCTACGAGCAGTACTTC. This translates into CASSLLQGPSYEQYF.

The gene calls are TRBV6-8 and TRBJ1-2, with 9 bases matching TRBD1. Germline assignment: CDR1 MNHGY and CDR2 SAAAGT. There are 15 residues in the CDR3. Trimming removed 10 bases from V and 4 bases from J; junction bases left unmatched: 13. DNA for the CDR3: TGTGCCATCAGACCGGGACAGGGAAGGGGCTATGGCTACACCTTC. It encodes CAIRPGQGRGYGYTF.

The CDR3 sequence is CASLGRANTGELFF. CDR3 nucleotide sequence: TGTGCCAGCTTGGGTCGGGCGAACACCGGGGAGCTGTTTTTT. This chain uses TRBV2 with TRBJ2-2; unclear D gene. CDR1 and CDR2 from the germline V gene are SNHLY and FYNNEI. The CDR3 covers 14 residues. Trimming stripped 8 bases from V and 0 bases from J, with 10 bases between. The whole variable domain, filled in from reference TRBV2 and TRBJ2-2, reads EPEVTQTPSHQVTQMGQEVILRCVPISNHLYFYWYRQILGQKVEFLVSFYNNEISEKSEIFDDQFSVERPDGSNFTLKIRSTKLEDSAMYFCASLGRANTGELFFGEGSRLTVL.

The chain is built from TRBV6-8 and TRBJ1-5; D is unresolved. The V end was cut by 6 bases, the J end by 8 bases, with 14 bases between. Germline-derived CDR1 and CDR2 are MNHGY and SAAAGT. CDR3 size: 13 residues. Written as DNA, the CDR3 is TGTGCCAGCAGCTTCAATGGAGGTGAGCCCCAGCATTTT. This gives the protein CASSFNGGEPQHF.

This clone was observed many times. This sequence joins TRBV6-8 and TRBJ2-3, with unresolved D. The CDR3 loop spans 12 amino acids. Germline CDR1 is MNHGY and CDR2 is SAAAGT. Trimming shortened V by 5 bases and J by 2 bases, and 5 bases separated the two germline ends. CDR3 bases: TGTGCCAGCAGTAGCCTCACAGATACGCAGTATTTT. As protein: CASSSLTDTQYF.

This clone is labeled large (0.1 to 1%). The J gene is TRBJ2-1, the V gene TRBV11-3; tentatively, D is TRBD2 (5 bases). Trimming cost V 3 bases and J 8 bases, with 23 bases left between them. CDR3 length equals 17 residues. Germline V gene lookup returns CDR1 SGHNT and CDR2 YENEEA. This CDR3 reads CASSLDPGVAPADEQFF. CDR3 DNA: TGTGCCAGCAGCTTGGACCCCGGGGTTGCCCCTGCTGATGAGCAGTTCTTC.

This chain connects TRBV19 to TRBJ2-3; 9 positions agree with TRBD1. V gave up 8 bases and J gave up 0 bases; unmatched junction bases: 9. Looked up from germline, CDR1 is LNHDA and CDR2 is SQIVND (reference sequence). CDR3 length: 16 amino acids. The CDR3 sequence is CASGPGTGMSTDTQYF. The CDR3 DNA follows: TGTGCCAGTGGCCCCGGGACAGGGATGAGCACAGATACGCAGTATTTT.

By frequency in the sample, this clone is large (0.1 to 1%). The rearrangement joins TRBV6-8 to TRBJ1-1; a possible D gene is TRBD1 (5 bases). V gave up 2 bases and J gave up 7 bases, with 17 bases separating them. Looked up from germline, CDR1 is MNHGY and CDR2 is SAAAGT. The CDR3 sequence is 15 residues long. In DNA, the CDR3 is TGTGCCAGCAGTTACCAAGGGTGGGGACTCGATGAAGCTTTCTTT. It is translated as CASSYQGWGLDEAFF.

This clone has more than one count but fewer than ten. The chain uses TRBV28 and TRBJ2-2; a weak D match, TRBD2 (6 bases). The V gene's germline CDR1 is MDHEN and CDR2 SYDVKM. The CDR3 sequence is 15 residues long. V was trimmed by 3 bases and J by 6 bases, leaving 14 bases between them. Here the CDR3 DNA reads TGTGCCAGCAGTTTCAATGGGGGGTCGGCCGGGGAGCTGTTTTTT. Amino acid sequence: CASSFNGGSAGELFF.

This CDR3 is CASSQGQGPYNGYTF. CDR3 in DNA: TGTGCCAGCAGCCAAGGACAGGGTCCATATAATGGCTACACCTTC. The chain combines TRBV9 with TRBJ1-2; 8 nucleotides agree with TRBD1. Germline assignment: CDR1 SGDLS and CDR2 YYNGEE. The CDR3 has 15 residues. The J segment lost 6 bases and the V segment lost 4 bases, leaving 11 bases of the junction unmatched.